This T cell receptor beta chain was sequenced during a study of OX40 agonist ivuxolimab in advanced cancers. For the wider study: Ivuxolimab, which targeted the costimulatory receptor OX40 (CD134), was an agonistic, fully human IgG2 monoclonal antibody. In the dose-escalation cohort, about four fifths of patients were male, and the mean age was around 65 years with a range of roughly 23 to 90. Of the approximately 50 dose-escalation patients, hepatocellular carcinoma was present in approximately 20, melanoma in approximately 15, renal cell carcinoma in 9 and head and neck cancer in 9. Prior anti-PD-1, anti-PD-L1 or anti-CTLA-4 therapy was permitted, and about 40% of dose-escalation patients had received checkpoint inhibitors. Intravenous ivuxolimab was administered to patients every 2 weeks at six dose levels: 0.01, 0.1, 0.3, 1.5, 3 and 10 mg/kg. The point of sequencing TCRbeta in the periphery was to test whether ivuxolimab changed TCR sequence diversity and drove clonal T-cell expansion. The paper reports the monotherapy dose-escalation portion (N of about 50 patients) of the phase I ivuxolimab trial. Partial responses were achieved by three dose-escalation patients, of whom one had hepatocellular carcinoma and two had cutaneous melanoma.

The trial excluded patients who had a history of autoimmune disease or were on systemic immunosuppression. Peripheral blood for TCR sequencing was collected from all dose cohorts at baseline, on cycle 4 day 1, and on cycle 7 day 1. The samples were drawn from a first-in-human, open-label, multicenter phase I dose-escalation trial of ivuxolimab. Adults with locally advanced or metastatic melanoma, renal cell, hepatocellular, or head and neck squamous cell carcinoma were enrolled in the trial. CD4+ and CD8+ T cells were sorted separately from peripheral blood before TCR sequencing. The paper's findings and limits, for the study overall: The antigen specificity of the peripheral T cells that underwent clonal expansion was not determined. Low levels of normalized T-cell clonal expansion were also seen in some patients who did not respond. Partial responders in the 0.1-3.0 mg/kg groups had among the lowest normalized peripheral clonal expansion, especially among CD8+ T cells. At doses from 0.1 to 3.0 mg/kg, clonal expansion was seen in both CD4+ and CD8+ blood T cells between baseline and week 6. After ivuxolimab, expanded clones were on average more numerous among CD8+ T cells than among CD4+ T cells.

For sequencing of the TCRbeta CDR3 region, genomic DNA was extracted from the sorted cells. The immunoSEQ Assay was used for sequencing of TCRbeta CDR3 regions. The clones in this table, taken by TCRdb from immuneACCESS, are in-frame only. Not every clone is retained; where verified, under half of the shortfall comes from an unresolved V gene, and the cause of the rest is unknown. The sample data list more than 50,000 clones, and about 85% of these were observed just once. The ten most abundant clones make up 0.3% to 0.45% of the sample. Trimming accounts for 8 bases at V and 4 bases at J, while the number of junction bases matched to no gene is 11. Including cysteine and phenylalanine, the CDR3 has 15 amino acids. Only the CDR3 DNA is retained, 45 bases long and in frame from the first base. CDR1 and CDR2, per the germline V gene (reference sequence), are LNHDA and SQIVND. Concerning this clone itself: Its antigen is unknown. No clone much larger than this one lies a single base away; base qualities are absent.

The sample in question was CD4+ or CD8+ T cells sorted from blood, obtained in a trial of the OX40 agonist ivuxolimab. This chain joins TRBV19 to TRBJ1-5; the junction holds 7 bases that match TRBD1. The receptor was isolated from an adult with an advanced solid tumor such as melanoma, head and neck, liver or kidney cancer. Read as DNA, the sequence is TGTGCCAGTTCCCCCGGGACAGCTATTAATCAGCCCCAGCATTTT. Its protein reads: CASSPGTAINQPQHF.